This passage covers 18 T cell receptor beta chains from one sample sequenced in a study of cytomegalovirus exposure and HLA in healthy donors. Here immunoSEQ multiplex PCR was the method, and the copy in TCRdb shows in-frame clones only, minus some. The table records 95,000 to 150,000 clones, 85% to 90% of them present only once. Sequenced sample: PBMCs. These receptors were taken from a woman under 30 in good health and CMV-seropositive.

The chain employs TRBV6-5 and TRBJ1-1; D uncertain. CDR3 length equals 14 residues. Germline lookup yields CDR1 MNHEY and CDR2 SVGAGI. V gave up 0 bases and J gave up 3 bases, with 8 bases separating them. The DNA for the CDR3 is TGTGCCAGCAGTTACTCTACGGGTTACACTGAAGCTTTCTTT. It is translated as CASSYSTGYTEAFF.

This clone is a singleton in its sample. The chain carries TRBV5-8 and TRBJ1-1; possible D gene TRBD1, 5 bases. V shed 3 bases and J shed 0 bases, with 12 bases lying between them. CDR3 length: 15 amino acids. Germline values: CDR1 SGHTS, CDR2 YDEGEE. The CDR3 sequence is CASSWGELMNTEAFF. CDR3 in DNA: TGTGCCAGCAGCTGGGGGGAACTGATGAACACTGAAGCTTTCTTT.

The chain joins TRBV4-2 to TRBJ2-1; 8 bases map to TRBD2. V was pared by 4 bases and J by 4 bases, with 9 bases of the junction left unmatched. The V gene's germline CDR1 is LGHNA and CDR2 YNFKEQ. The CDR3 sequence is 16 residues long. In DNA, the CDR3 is TGTGCCAGCAGCCCGTACATAGCGGGACCATACAATGAGCAGTTCTTC. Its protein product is CASSPYIAGPYNEQFF.

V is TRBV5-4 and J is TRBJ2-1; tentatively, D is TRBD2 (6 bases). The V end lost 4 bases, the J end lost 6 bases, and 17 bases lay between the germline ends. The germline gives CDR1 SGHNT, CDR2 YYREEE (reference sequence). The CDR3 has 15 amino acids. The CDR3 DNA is TGTGCCAGCAGCATAGACCGTGGGCGGGGCAATGAGCAGTTCTTC. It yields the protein CASSIDRGRGNEQFF.

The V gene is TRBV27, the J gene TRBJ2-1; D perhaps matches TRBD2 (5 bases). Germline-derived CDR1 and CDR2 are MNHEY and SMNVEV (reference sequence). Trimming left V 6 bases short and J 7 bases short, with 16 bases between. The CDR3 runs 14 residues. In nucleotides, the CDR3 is TGTGCCAGCAGGCTCCGTAGCGTACCGAATGAGCAGTTCTTC. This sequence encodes CASRLRSVPNEQFF.

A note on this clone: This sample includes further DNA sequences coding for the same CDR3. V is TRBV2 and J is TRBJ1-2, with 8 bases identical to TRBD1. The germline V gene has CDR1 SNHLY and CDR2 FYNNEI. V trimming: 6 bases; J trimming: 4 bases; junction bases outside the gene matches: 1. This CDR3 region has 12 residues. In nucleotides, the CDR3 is TGTGCCAGCAGAACAGGGGGCTATGGCTACACCTTC. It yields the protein CASRTGGYGYTF.

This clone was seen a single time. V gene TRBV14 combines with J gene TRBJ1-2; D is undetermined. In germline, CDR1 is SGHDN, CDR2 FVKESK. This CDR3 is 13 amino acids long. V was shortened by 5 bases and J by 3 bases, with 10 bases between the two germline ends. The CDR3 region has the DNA TGTGCCAGCAGCTCCGGGAGACACTATGGCTACACCTTC. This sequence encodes CASSSGRHYGYTF.

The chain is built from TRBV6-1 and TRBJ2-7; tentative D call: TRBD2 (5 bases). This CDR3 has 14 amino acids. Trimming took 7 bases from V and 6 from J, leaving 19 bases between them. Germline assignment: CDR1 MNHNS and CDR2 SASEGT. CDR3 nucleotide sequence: TGTGCCAGCAAGCGAGGGCCCGTAGGTCCCGAGCAGTACTTC. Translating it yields CASKRGPVGPEQYF.

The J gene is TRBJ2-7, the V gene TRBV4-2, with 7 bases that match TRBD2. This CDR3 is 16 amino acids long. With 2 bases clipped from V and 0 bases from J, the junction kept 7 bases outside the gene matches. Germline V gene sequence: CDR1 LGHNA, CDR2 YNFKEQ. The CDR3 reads CASSQLTSSSSYEQYF. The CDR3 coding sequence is TGTGCCAGCAGCCAACTGACTAGCTCGAGCTCCTACGAGCAGTACTTC.

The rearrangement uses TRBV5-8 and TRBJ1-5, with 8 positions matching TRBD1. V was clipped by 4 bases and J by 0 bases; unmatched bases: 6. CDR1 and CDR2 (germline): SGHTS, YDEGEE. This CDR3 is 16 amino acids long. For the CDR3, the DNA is TGTGCCAGCAGCCTGGGACAGGCCAATAGCAATCAGCCCCAGCATTTT. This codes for CASSLGQANSNQPQHF.

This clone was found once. In DNA form, the CDR3 reads TGTGCCAGCAGTCTCCCAGCGGGTCCTTCCTACAATGAGCAGTTCTTC. Amino acids: CASSLPAGPSYNEQFF. The gene calls are TRBV13 and TRBJ2-1; perhaps TRBD2 as D (6 bases). Germline values: CDR1 PRHDT, CDR2 FYEKMQ (reference sequence). This CDR3 region has 16 residues. Deletions cut 6 bases from V and 1 base from J, with 16 bases between.

CDR3 sequence (DNA): TGCGCCAGCAGCCAAGATCCGGGTGGGTCCTACGAGCAGTACTTC. Amino acid sequence: CASSQDPGGSYEQYF. The chain employs TRBV4-3 and TRBJ2-7; D gene ambiguous. The germline gives CDR1 LGHNA, CDR2 YSLEER. CDR3 length: 15 residues. V lost 0 bases and J 1 base, leaving 10 bases between the germline ends.

CDR3 amino acids: CASSLSLYWDREVGQPQHF. In nucleotides, the CDR3 is TGTGCCAGCAGCTTAAGTCTTTATTGGGACAGGGAGGTAGGCCAGCCCCAGCATTTT. The chain links TRBV7-3 to TRBJ1-5; 9 bases agree with TRBD1. The CDR3 runs to 19 residues. J gave up 7 bases and V 1 base, and 17 bases lay outside the gene matches. In germline, CDR1 is SGHTA, CDR2 FQGTGA.

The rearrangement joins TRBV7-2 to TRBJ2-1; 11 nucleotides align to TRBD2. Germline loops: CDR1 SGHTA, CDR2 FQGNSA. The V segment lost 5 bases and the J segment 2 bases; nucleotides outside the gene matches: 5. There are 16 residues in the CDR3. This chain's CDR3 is CASSAPLAGAYNEQFF. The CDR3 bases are TGTGCCAGCAGCGCCCCACTAGCGGGAGCCTACAATGAGCAGTTCTTC.

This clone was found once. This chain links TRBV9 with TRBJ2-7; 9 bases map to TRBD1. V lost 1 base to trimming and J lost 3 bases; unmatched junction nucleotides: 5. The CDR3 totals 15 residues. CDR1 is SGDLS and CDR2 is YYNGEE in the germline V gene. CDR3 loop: CASSVSLDRGYEQYF. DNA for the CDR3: TGTGCCAGCAGCGTATCCTTGGACAGGGGCTACGAGCAGTACTTC.

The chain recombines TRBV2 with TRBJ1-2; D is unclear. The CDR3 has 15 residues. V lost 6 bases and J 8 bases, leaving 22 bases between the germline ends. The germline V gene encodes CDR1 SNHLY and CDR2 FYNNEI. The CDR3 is CASRIDLGPGHGYTF. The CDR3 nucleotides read TGTGCCAGCAGAATAGACTTGGGTCCGGGTCACGGCTACACCTTC.

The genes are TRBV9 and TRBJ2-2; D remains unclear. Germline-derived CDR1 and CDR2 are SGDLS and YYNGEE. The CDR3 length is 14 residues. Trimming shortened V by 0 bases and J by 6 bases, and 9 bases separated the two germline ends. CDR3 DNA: TGTGCCAGCAGCGTAGTCAGGCAGCCCGGGGAGCTGTTTTTT. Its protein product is CASSVVRQPGELFF.

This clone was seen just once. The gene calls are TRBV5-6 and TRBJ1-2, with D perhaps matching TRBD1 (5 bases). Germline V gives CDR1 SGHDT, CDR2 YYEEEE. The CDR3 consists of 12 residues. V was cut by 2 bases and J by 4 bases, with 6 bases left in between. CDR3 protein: CASSLDSYGYTF. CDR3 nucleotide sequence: TGTGCCAGCAGCTTAGACAGCTATGGCTACACCTTC.